This T cell receptor (beta chain) was recorded in a study of blood T cells in healthy people across ages (dated by TCRdb to between 2015 and 2017). Context from the whole study: In model experiments, roughly one uniquely barcoded TCR beta cDNA molecule per two T cells was captured by template switching. Two additional independent replicas of 1 million unique cDNA reads from the same blood draw were analyzed for two donors (one aged 18 to 30 and one aged 80 or older). Four age groups were formed from the donors: young (average 16 years), middle-aged (around 39), aged (around 62) and long-lived (about 80). To avoid experimental bias, donors of different ages were randomly spread across the sequencing lanes. Using deep sequencing normalized with unique cDNA molecular identifiers, the study measured how TCR beta repertoire diversity changes with age. What the work shows at the level of the full study, not this receptor alone: Since profiling was done on bulk unsorted PBMCs, naive and antigen-experienced compartments could not be conclusively compared. Donor CMV infection status was unknown, potentially confounding age-related changes in expanded clonotypes. Compared with the aged group, the long-lived group had more naive CD4+ T cells, fewer expanded clones and increased TCR diversity, suggesting age selection. As age increased, observed TCR beta diversity per million T cells dropped in a roughly linear way, and a significant reduction was already evident by age 40. Observed TCR beta diversity correlated strongly with the percentage of naive T cells measured by flow cytometry. Total diversity estimates from one million sequenced T cells were considered lower bounds and underestimates.

This clonotype was seen once. This clone's antigen is unknown. Compared with germline, one end of the junction differs, possibly owing to a read error. The CDR3 has 14 amino acids, counting the end cysteine and phenylalanine. Kept here is only the CDR3 DNA, which spans 42 bases and is read in frame from base 1. CDR1 and CDR2 are drawn from the germline V gene (reference sequence): GTSNPN, SVGIG. The approximately 39 donors, aged 6 to 90 years, were systemically healthy Caucasian individuals from Russia. Ten milliliters of peripheral blood were drawn from each donor into EDTA-treated Vacutainer tubes. PBMCs were isolated by Ficoll-Paque density-gradient centrifugation, with at least 6 million obtained per sample. Trizol reagent was used to extract total RNA from PBMCs, with at least 5.5 micrograms per sample. The percentages of naive CD45RAhigh/CD27high T cells were determined by flow cytometry on a PBMC aliquot from every donor.

Library prep was done by 5' RACE. Sequencing instrument: Illumina HiSeq 2500. A second PCR of about 6 to 12 cycles was run with a J-beta primer mix and a sample-barcoded 5' primer. A template-switch 5' adaptor carrying 12 random nucleotides introduced a unique molecular identifier onto each TCR beta cDNA molecule. At least 3 million CDR3-containing paired-end reads were obtained from each sample. First-strand cDNA synthesis was performed from all RNA using the Mint cDNA synthesis kit, with priming by a TRBC-specific oligonucleotide. Following uracil-DNA glycosylase treatment, all cDNA underwent a first 18-cycle PCR with the universal primers M1SS and BC2_uni_R. In the original analysis: Normalization of each sample was performed by random selection of 1 million high-quality reads, each carrying a distinct molecular identifier. Reads with shared molecular identifiers were discarded instead of being binned into consensus sequences. MiTCR, with a Q25 quality threshold and the strictest error-elimination algorithm, was used for CDR3 identification, clonotype clustering and error correction. Lower-bound total TCR beta diversity was estimated with a nonparametric unseen species model using Euler transformation. In TCRdb, the public reads were trimmed at Q25 with fastp and aligned with MiXCR, with productive beta chains retained. CDR3 protein sequences are deduplicated, and each keeps its most common genes and DNA. In this record, the V and J calls reflect TCRdb's handling and not the investigators' own analysis. Recorded for this sample are about 780,000 distinct CDR3 sequences; around 62% of them occurred a single time. Approximately 30% of the sample goes to the ten largest clones.

The sequencing input was blood. The TCR comes from a man aged 30-40 years in good health. This chain joins TRBV30 to TRBJ2-3, and TRBD1 aligns with 7 junction nucleotides. The CDR3: CAWSKGASTDTRYF. The base sequence is TGTGCCTGGAGTAAGGGGGCCAGCACAGATACGCGGTATTTT. The variable domain in full, with residues beyond the CDR3 obtained from the reference TRBV30 and TRBJ2-3 genes, is SQTIHQWPATLVQPVGSPLSLECTVEGTSNPNLYWYRQAAGRGLQLLFYSVGIGQISSEVPQNLSASRPQDRQFILSSKKLLLSDSGFYLCAWSKGASTDTRYFGPGTRLTVL.